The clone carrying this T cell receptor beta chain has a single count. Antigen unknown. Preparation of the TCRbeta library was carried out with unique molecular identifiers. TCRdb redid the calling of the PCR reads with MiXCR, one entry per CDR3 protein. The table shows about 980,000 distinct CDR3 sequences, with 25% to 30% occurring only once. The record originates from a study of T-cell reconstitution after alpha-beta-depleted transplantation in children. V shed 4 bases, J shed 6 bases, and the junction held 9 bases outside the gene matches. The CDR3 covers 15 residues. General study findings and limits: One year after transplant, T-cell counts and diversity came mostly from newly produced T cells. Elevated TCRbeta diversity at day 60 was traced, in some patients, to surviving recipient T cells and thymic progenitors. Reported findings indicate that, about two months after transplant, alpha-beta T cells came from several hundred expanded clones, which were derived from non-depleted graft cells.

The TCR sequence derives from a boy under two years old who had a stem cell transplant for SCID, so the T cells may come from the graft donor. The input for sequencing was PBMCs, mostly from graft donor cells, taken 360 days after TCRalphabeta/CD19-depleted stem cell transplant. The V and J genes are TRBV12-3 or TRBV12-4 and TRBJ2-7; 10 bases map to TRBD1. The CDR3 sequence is CASSSGTGVYGEQYF. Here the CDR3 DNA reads TGTGCCAGCAGTTCCGGGACAGGGGTGTATGGCGAGCAGTACTTC.